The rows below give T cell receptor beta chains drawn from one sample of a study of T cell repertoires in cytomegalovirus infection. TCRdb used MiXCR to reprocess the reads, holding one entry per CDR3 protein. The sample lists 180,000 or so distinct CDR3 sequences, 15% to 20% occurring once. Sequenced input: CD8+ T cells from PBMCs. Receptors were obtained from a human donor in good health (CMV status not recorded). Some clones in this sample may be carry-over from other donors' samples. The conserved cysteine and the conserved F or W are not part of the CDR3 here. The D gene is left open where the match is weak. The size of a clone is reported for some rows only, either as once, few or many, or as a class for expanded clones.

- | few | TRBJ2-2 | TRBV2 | ASSDALTQNTGELF
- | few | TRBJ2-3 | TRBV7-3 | ASSLGTDSTDTQY
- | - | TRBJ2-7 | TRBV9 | ASSPHAQEGGEQY
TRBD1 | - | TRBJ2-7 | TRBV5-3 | ASSSGQGAVEQY
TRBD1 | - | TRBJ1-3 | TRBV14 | ASSMGQTSGNTIY
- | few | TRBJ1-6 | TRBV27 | ASSLWAGTDYNSPLH
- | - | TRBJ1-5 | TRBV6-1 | ASRDSQYSNQPQH
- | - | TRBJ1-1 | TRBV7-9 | ASIGAGNTEAF
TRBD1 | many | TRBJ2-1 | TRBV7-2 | ASTLGQPNYNEQF
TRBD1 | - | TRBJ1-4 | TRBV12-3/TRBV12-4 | AILGTGNEKLF
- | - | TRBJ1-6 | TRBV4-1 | ASSQGATGFSPLH
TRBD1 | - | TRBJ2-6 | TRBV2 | ASSEIQGALAGANVLT
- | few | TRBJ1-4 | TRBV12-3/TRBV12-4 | ASGPWNEKLF
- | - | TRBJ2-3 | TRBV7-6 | ASSLIAGSDTQY
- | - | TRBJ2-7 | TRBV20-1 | SARDYAGTSYEQY
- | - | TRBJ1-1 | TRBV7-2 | AWGPVNTEAF
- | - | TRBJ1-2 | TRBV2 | ASKLKRGYGYT
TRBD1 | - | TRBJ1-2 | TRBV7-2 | ASSLRTRTGVGYGYT
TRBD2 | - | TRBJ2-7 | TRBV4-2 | ASSQARGVYEQY
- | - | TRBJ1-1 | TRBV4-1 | ATPLTGAHEAF
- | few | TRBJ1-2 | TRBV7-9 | ASSYLYGYT
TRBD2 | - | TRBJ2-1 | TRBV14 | ASSPGTSRNYNEQF
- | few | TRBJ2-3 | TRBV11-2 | ASSPGQSGADTQY
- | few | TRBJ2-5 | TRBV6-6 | ASGVQETQY
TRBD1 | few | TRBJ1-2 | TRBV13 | ASSLGGTDFYGYT